The 12 T cell receptor beta chains in this list originate from one sample, sequenced in a study of metastatic and nonmetastatic thyroid tumors. TCRdb re-analyzed the PCR reads using MiXCR. The sample carries about 38,000 clones, 25% to 30% recorded once. No patient received treatment before thyroid surgery. Sequencing input: blood. These receptors were collected from a female donor with papillary thyroid cancer or a benign thyroid nodule (not recorded which). Some clones in this sample may be carry-over from other donors' samples.

This clone has just a few counts. This chain joins TRBV2 and TRBJ2-7; no reliable D call. This CDR3 spans 11 amino acids. V was cut by 3 bases and J by 5 bases, with 5 bases left in between. Germline V gene sequence: CDR1 SNHLY, CDR2 FYNNEI. The CDR3 here is CASSEFNEQYF. Written as DNA, the CDR3 is TGTGCCAGCAGTGAGTTCAACGAGCAGTACTTC. The full variable domain, with the rest looked up from reference TRBV2 and TRBJ2-7, is EPEVTQTPSHQVTQMGQEVILRCVPISNHLYFYWYRQILGQKVEFLVSFYNNEISEKSEIFDDQFSVERPDGSNFTLKIRSTKLEDSAMYFCASSEFNEQYFGPGTRLTVT.

This clone showed up many times. The chain uses TRBV6-1 and TRBJ2-5; the D is unclear. CDR1 and CDR2 from the germline V gene are MNHNS and SASEGT. V lost 5 bases and J lost 2, with 15 bases in between. The CDR3 consists of 15 residues. The CDR3 nucleotides are TGTGCCAGCAGTTCCTCATCTTTTGGGCAAGAGACCCAGTACTTC. Protein product: CASSSSSFGQETQYF.

This clone occurred a few times. One base away lies a much larger clone, so this may be a sequencing read error. The chain has TRBV18 and TRBJ2-3; D is tentatively TRBD1 or TRBD2 (5 bases each). The ends were cut back, 2 bases at V and 0 bases at J, with 12 bases in the middle. This CDR3 has 16 amino acids. The germline CDR1 and CDR2 sequences are KGHSH and LQKENI. The CDR3 coding sequence is TGTGCCAGCTCACCAGCCACGGGGCTAAGCACAGATACGCAGTATTTT. Protein product: CASSPATGLSTDTQYF.

There are many counts of this clone. The chain recombines TRBV12-3 or TRBV12-4 with TRBJ2-3; D is perhaps TRBD1 or TRBD2 (6 bases each). CDR3 length: 13 amino acids. The V end was cut by 3 bases, the J end by 4 bases, with 8 bases between. The CDR3 DNA sequence: TGTGCCAGCAGTTTCGGGGGCGCAGATACGCAGTATTTT. Its translation: CASSFGGADTQYF.

The chain uses TRBV24-1 and TRBJ2-1, with 9 bases matching TRBD2. This CDR3 has 14 residues. V gave up 6 bases and J gave up 5 bases; unmatched junction bases: 4. Germline loops: CDR1 KGHDR, CDR2 SFDVKD. CDR3: CATSPTSGHNEQFF. Here the CDR3 DNA reads TGTGCCACCAGTCCGACTAGCGGTCACAATGAGCAGTTCTTC.

This clone showed up many times. At one of its ends the junction is not consistent with the germline gene, which may arise from a read error. The V call is TRBV14, the J call TRBJ2-7; D not resolved. The CDR3 contains 16 residues. The V gene's germline CDR1 is SGHDN and CDR2 FVKESK. The CDR3 sequence is CASSQVGRLAGDERYF. Written as DNA, the CDR3 is TGTGCCAGCAGCCAAGTCGGCAGGTTGGCTGGCGACGAGCGGTACTTC.

This clone has at least ten counts. This chain joins TRBV6-2 or TRBV6-3 and TRBJ2-5; D is undetermined. Germline loops: CDR1 MNHEY, CDR2 SVGEGT. The CDR3 length is 12 residues. V lost 0 bases to trimming and J lost 4 bases, with 3 bases between them. Here the CDR3 DNA reads TGTGCCAGCAGTTACTCGGGAGAGACCCAGTACTTC. This codes for CASSYSGETQYF.

The rearrangement links TRBV4-2 to TRBJ2-7; no firm D call. V gave up 0 bases and J gave up 0 bases, with 6 bases separating them. The CDR3 loop spans 14 amino acids. Per germline, CDR1 LGHNA and CDR2 YNFKEQ. CDR3: CASSQDAISYEQYF. CDR3 nucleotides: TGTGCCAGCAGCCAAGACGCCATCTCCTACGAGCAGTACTTC.

In this sample, this clone turned up many times. The chain combines TRBV12-3 or TRBV12-4 with TRBJ1-5, with TRBD1 as a possible D gene (5 bases). The CDR3 has 15 residues. The germline V and J ends were trimmed by 3 bases and 4 bases, with 13 bases remaining between them. The CDR3 loop reads CASSFRQGANQPQHF. The CDR3 DNA sequence: TGTGCCAGCAGTTTTCGGCAGGGAGCAAATCAGCCCCAGCATTTT.

The V call is TRBV20-1, the J call TRBJ1-2; D ambiguous. CDR3 length: 14 residues. V was cut by 3 bases and J by 0 bases, with 11 bases left in between. Germline CDR1 and CDR2: DFQATT and SNEGSKA (reference sequence). DNA of the CDR3: TGCAGTGCTAGGAGGGCTCCCACTAACTATGGCTACACCTTC. It yields the protein CSARRAPTNYGYTF.

This clone was seen at least ten times. The chain carries TRBV4-1 and TRBJ2-5; D gene ambiguous. V lost 1 base to trimming and J lost 4 bases, with 16 bases between them. Looked up from germline, CDR1 is MGHRA and CDR2 is YSYEKL. The length of the CDR3 is 16 residues. The DNA of the CDR3 is TGCGCCAGCAGCCAAGCCCTGCTTGGGTATCGAGAGACCCAGTACTTC. Translation: CASSQALLGYRETQYF.

This clone was detected many times. Possible read error: a much larger clone is one base away. The genes are TRBV28 and TRBJ1-2, with D perhaps matching TRBD1 (5 bases). This CDR3 has 14 amino acids. V was shortened by 6 bases and J by 4 bases, with 15 bases between the two germline ends. Germline V gives CDR1 MDHEN, CDR2 SYDVKM. CDR3 sequence (DNA): TGTGCCAGCAGGGACTGGGACGGACCCTATGGCTACACCTTC. Amino acid sequence: CASRDWDGPYGYTF.